Presented here are 18 T cell receptor beta chains from one specimen sequenced in a study of T-cell reconstitution after alpha-beta-depleted transplantation in children (dated by TCRdb to 2016 to 2017). The library was generated by PCR. The sample was run on an Illumina HiSeq 2500. Molecular barcoding was employed in the preparation of TCR libraries, with unique molecular identifiers being used to normalize TCRbeta repertoire quantification. TCRdb reworked the public reads: Q25 trimming with fastp, MiXCR clone assembly, productive beta chains retained. Entries that share a CDR3 protein sequence are merged under the most common genes and DNA. The sample yields 180,000 or so distinct CDR3 sequences; roughly 6% were counted once. Clones ranked in the top ten supply roughly 4.7% of the sample. What the treatment or condition label conveys for this sample: allogeneic hematopoietic cell transplantation with graft depleted of TCRalphabeta T cells and CD19 B cells.

The sample consisted of PBMCs, taken before TCRalphabeta/CD19-depleted stem cell transplant. All receptors come from a girl less than two years old with combined immunodeficiency, due to receive a stem cell transplant.

This clonotype was seen many times. The chain carries TRBV25-1 and TRBJ1-1; no definite D call. Looked up from germline, CDR1 is MGHDK and CDR2 is SYGVNS. Trimming took off 7 bases at V and 5 bases at J, with 11 bases between the two ends. The CDR3 runs to 12 residues. CDR3 nucleotide sequence: TGTGCCAGCACTGGGATAGGAACTGAAGCTTTCTTT. Translating gives CASTGIGTEAFF.

This chain connects TRBV5-1 to TRBJ2-5; D perhaps matches TRBD2 (7 bases). V was shortened by 0 bases and J by 0 bases, with 21 bases between the two germline ends. The germline gives CDR1 SGHRS, CDR2 YFSETQ. The CDR3 has 19 residues. CDR3 DNA: TGCGCCAGCAGCTTGGCGGGGGGCGCCGATCTCCCGTACCAAGAGACCCAGTACTTC. Encoded protein: CASSLAGGADLPYQETQYF.

There are many counts of this clonotype. V and J are TRBV4-2 and TRBJ2-2; D possibly corresponds to TRBD2 (6 bases). Trimming removed 1 base at V and 3 bases at J, with 12 bases between. Germline-derived CDR1 and CDR2 are LGHNA and YNFKEQ. This CDR3 comprises 16 residues. Here the CDR3 DNA reads TGTGCCAGCAGCCAAGTTGGAGGGAGTTACACCGGGGAGCTGTTTTTT. Translating gives CASSQVGGSYTGELFF.

This clonotype has a count of ten or more. The rearrangement links TRBV7-9 to TRBJ2-1; D unclear. The CDR3 consists of 17 residues. The V end was cut by 1 base, the J end by 0 bases, with 13 bases between. From germline, CDR1 is SEHNR and CDR2 FQNEAQ (reference sequence). The CDR3 nucleotides read TGTGCCAGCAGCTTAGTTCCACGGTACGGCTCCTACAATGAGCAGTTCTTC. As protein: CASSLVPRYGSYNEQFF.

Many counts were recorded for this clonotype. The chain recombines TRBV4-2 with TRBJ2-7; D gene ambiguous. The V gene lost 0 bases and the J gene lost 2 bases, with 14 bases spanning the gap. Germline V gene lookup returns CDR1 LGHNA and CDR2 YNFKEQ. This CDR3 spans 16 amino acids. The CDR3 loop is CASSQEVGSFPYEQYF. CDR3 coding DNA: TGTGCCAGCAGCCAAGAAGTTGGCTCCTTCCCCTACGAGCAGTACTTC.

The sample holds many counts of this clonotype. This chain links TRBV15 with TRBJ1-1, with D possibly being TRBD1 (5 bases). Germline V lookup: CDR1 LNHNV, CDR2 YYDKDF (reference sequence). The CDR3 loop spans 15 amino acids. The V gene lost 2 bases and the J gene lost 0 bases, with 10 bases spanning the gap. CDR3: CATSRRQTMNTEAFF. The CDR3 coding sequence is TGTGCCACCAGCAGACGACAGACAATGAACACTGAAGCTTTCTTT.

This clonotype was seen repeatedly, ten times or more. V gene TRBV7-3 combines with J gene TRBJ2-1, with TRBD2 matching over 10 bases. This CDR3 has 18 amino acids. J was trimmed by 5 bases and V by 0 bases; bases with no gene match: 10. Germline V gene lookup returns CDR1 SGHTA and CDR2 FQGTGA. The CDR3 protein is CASSLTLLTSGVNNEQFF. As DNA, the CDR3 is TGTGCCAGCAGCTTAACCCTACTTACTAGCGGGGTAAACAATGAGCAGTTCTTC.

This clonotype was observed many times. The chain employs TRBV28 and TRBJ1-2, with TRBD1 as a possible D gene (5 bases). Germline CDR1 MDHEN, CDR2 SYDVKM. The germline V and J ends were trimmed by 5 bases and 4 bases, with 11 bases remaining between them. CDR3 size: 13 residues. The CDR3 loop is CASSPGLPYGYTF. DNA of the CDR3: TGTGCCAGCAGTCCAGGGTTACCCTATGGCTACACCTTC.

A few counts support this clonotype. The chain is built from TRBV12-3 or TRBV12-4 and TRBJ2-1; no clear D. This CDR3 comprises 12 residues. The ends were cut back, 3 bases at V and 12 bases at J, with 12 bases in the middle. In DNA, the CDR3 is TGTGCCAGCAGTTTCGGCCCGGCTGCGCAGTTCTTC. Translating gives CASSFGPAAQFF.

V gene TRBV6-5 combines with J gene TRBJ1-6, with D possibly matching TRBD1 (6 bases). The CDR3 is 18 residues long. Looked up from germline, CDR1 is MNHEY and CDR2 is SVGAGI. Trimming took 1 base from V and 9 from J, leaving 22 bases between them. The CDR3 coding sequence is TGTGCCAGCAGTTACTATTTTTCAGGGACAAGGGTATTTTCACCCCTCCACTTT. Protein sequence: CASSYYFSGTRVFSPLHF.

This clonotype has at least ten counts. The chain recombines TRBV12-3 or TRBV12-4 with TRBJ1-2; TRBD1 is a possible D gene (5 bases). Trimming took 5 bases from V and 4 from J, leaving 5 bases between them. This CDR3 is 11 amino acids long. This CDR3 is CASSDSYGYTF. The CDR3 DNA reads TGTGCCAGCAGTGACAGCTATGGCTACACCTTC.

This clonotype was observed many times. The chain recombines TRBV29-1 with TRBJ2-7; 13 bases fit TRBD2. This CDR3 contains 14 residues. Germline V CDR1 and CDR2: SQVTM, ANQGSEA. With V trimmed by 7 bases and J by 6 bases, 9 bases remained unmatched. CDR3 sequence: CSGLGLAGASEQYF. CDR3 nucleotides: TGCAGCGGCCTAGGACTAGCGGGAGCCTCCGAGCAGTACTTC.

This clonotype was picked up many times. This sequence joins TRBV29-1 and TRBJ2-3; the D is unclear. Trimming cost V 5 bases and J 3 bases, with 15 bases left between them. There are 14 residues in the CDR3. Germline CDR1 reads SQVTM; CDR2 reads ANQGSEA. CDR3 bases: TGCAGCGTTAAGGCCCCACACCGAACAGATACGCAGTATTTT. Protein product: CSVKAPHRTDTQYF.

The chain recombines TRBV29-1 with TRBJ2-7, with 9 bases identical to TRBD2. V trimming: 7 bases; J trimming: 4 bases; junction bases outside the gene matches: 5. This CDR3 spans 12 amino acids. Per germline, CDR1 SQVTM and CDR2 ANQGSEA. CDR3 sequence: CSGGTSSYEQYF. The CDR3, as DNA: TGCAGCGGCGGGACTAGCTCTTACGAGCAGTACTTC.

The sample holds many counts of this clonotype. This chain joins TRBV7-9 and TRBJ2-1; the match to TRBD2 covers 7 bases. The junction had 5 bases not matched to a gene; V was cut back by 9 bases and J by 6 bases. Germline V gene sequence: CDR1 SEHNR, CDR2 FQNEAQ (reference sequence). The CDR3 is 12 residues long. CDR3 amino acids: CASAGDGNEQFF. CDR3 sequence (DNA): TGTGCCAGTGCGGGGGACGGCAATGAGCAGTTCTTC. Complete variable domain (other parts from reference TRBV7-9 and TRBJ2-1): DTGVSQNPRHKITKRGQNVTFRCDPISEHNRLYWYRQTLGQGPEFLTYFQNEAQLEKSRLLSDRFSAERPKGSFSTLEIQRTEQGDSAMYLCASAGDGNEQFFGPGTRLTVL.

This clonotype showed up just a few times. This chain joins TRBV28 and TRBJ1-5, with 8 positions matching TRBD1. The CDR3 contains 15 residues. Germline V gene lookup returns CDR1 MDHEN and CDR2 SYDVKM. V lost 5 bases to trimming and J lost 2 bases; unmatched junction nucleotides: 5. The CDR3, as DNA: TGTGCCAGCAGTGTCTCGACAGGGGGCAATCAGCCCCAGCATTTT. Translated: CASSVSTGGNQPQHF. Using reference TRBV28 and TRBJ1-5 for the parts outside the CDR3, the full variable domain is DVKVTQSSRYLVKRTGEKVFLECVQDMDHENMFWYRQDPGLGLRLIYFSYDVKMKEKGDIPEGYSVSREKKERFSLILESASTNQTSMYLCASSVSTGGNQPQHFGDGTRLSIL.

The table lists this clonotype with a few counts. The chain is built from TRBV15 and TRBJ2-3, with D unclear. Trimming removed 4 bases at V and 2 bases at J, with 7 bases between. The V gene's germline CDR1 is LNHNV and CDR2 YYDKDF (reference sequence). The CDR3 consists of 13 residues. The CDR3 is CATSNAYTDTQYF. CDR3 DNA: TGTGCCACCAGCAATGCTTACACAGATACGCAGTATTTT.

This clonotype was detected a few times. The chain employs TRBV7-9 and TRBJ1-4; 7 nucleotides match TRBD1. The germline V gene encodes CDR1 SEHNR and CDR2 FQNEAQ (reference sequence). This CDR3 is built from 15 residues. V shed 5 bases and J 5 bases; nucleotides not matched to a gene: 8. Here the CDR3 DNA reads TGTGCCAGCAGCCCCCCGGGACAGACGAATGAAAAACTGTTTTTT. The encoded protein is CASSPPGQTNEKLFF.